One sample yielded the 9 T cell receptor beta chains listed below, sequenced in a study of T cell responses to AZD1222 COVID-19 vaccine. Assay: immunoSEQ multiplex PCR; the TCRdb copy retains only in-frame clones and omits some. The sample shows around 150,000 clones, roughly nine tenths of them seen only once. This specimen was peripheral blood, taken 28 days after the second dose of the MenACWY control vaccine. The receptors come from an adult who received the MenACWY meningococcal vaccine as a control.

The chain recombines TRBV18 with TRBJ1-4; D is perhaps TRBD1 (6 bases). V was pared by 2 bases and J by 8 bases, with 12 bases between. Germline CDR1 and CDR2: KGHSH and LQKENI. The CDR3 runs 14 residues. The CDR3 protein is CASSPIGGREKLFF. The CDR3 coding sequence is TGTGCCAGCTCACCAATCGGGGGCAGGGAAAAACTGTTTTTT.

The CDR3, as DNA: TGTGCCAGCAGCAGACAGCCAAATCAGCCCCAGCATTTT. Translation gives CASSRQPNQPQHF. The gene calls are TRBV7-2 and TRBJ1-5, with TRBD1 as a possible D gene (5 bases). Germline V gene sequence: CDR1 SGHTA, CDR2 FQGNSA. This CDR3 spans 13 amino acids. Trimming left V 5 bases short and J 4 bases short, with 9 bases between.

The rearrangement joins TRBV24-1 to TRBJ2-1, with TRBD2 as a possible D gene (5 bases). The germline CDR1 and CDR2 sequences are KGHDR and SFDVKD. The CDR3 has 15 residues. Trimming shortened V by 1 base and J by 7 bases, and 13 bases separated the two germline ends. CDR3 in DNA: TGTGCCACCAGTGATTTTCGGAGGAACCCGAATGAGCAGTTCTTC. This translates into CATSDFRRNPNEQFF.

The chain joins TRBV7-9 to TRBJ2-5; TRBD1 is a possible D gene (6 bases). The length of the CDR3 is 13 residues. Looked up from germline, CDR1 is SEHNR and CDR2 is FQNEAQ (reference sequence). V was trimmed by 4 bases and J by 4 bases, leaving 10 bases between them. The CDR3 DNA reads TGTGCCAGCAGCTACGCAGGGGTAGAGACCCAGTACTTC. Amino acids: CASSYAGVETQYF.

There are a few counts of this clone. Given a much more abundant clone one base away, this may be a read error. Other DNA sequences in this sample translate to the same CDR3. The chain uses TRBV28 and TRBJ2-2; 9 bases line up with TRBD2. The germline gives CDR1 MDHEN, CDR2 SYDVKM. This CDR3 comprises 17 residues. The junction had 4 bases not matched to a gene; V was cut back by 2 bases and J by 0 bases. CDR3 in amino acids: CASSLTGLATNTGELFF. DNA of the CDR3: TGTGCCAGCAGTTTAACTGGACTAGCGACGAACACCGGGGAGCTGTTTTTT.

The gene calls are TRBV7-2 and TRBJ2-7, with D perhaps TRBD1 (6 bases). Germline CDR1 reads SGHTA; CDR2 reads FQGNSA. The CDR3 totals 13 residues. Trimming stripped 2 bases from V and 7 bases from J, with 12 bases between. This chain's CDR3 is CASSLWGPGEQYF. The CDR3 nucleotides are TGTGCCAGCAGCTTATGGGGGCCTGGGGAGCAGTACTTC. Complete variable domain (other parts from reference TRBV7-2 and TRBJ2-7): GAGVSQSPSNKVTEKGKDVELRCDPISGHTALYWYRQSLGQGLEFLIYFQGNSAPDKSGLPSDRFSAERTGGSVSTLTIQRTQQEDSAVYLCASSLWGPGEQYFGPGTRLTVT.

The chain has TRBV6-1 and TRBJ1-5, with D uncertain. Germline V gene sequence: CDR1 MNHNS, CDR2 SASEGT. The CDR3 covers 12 residues. Trimming left V 0 bases short and J 7 bases short, with 4 bases between. CDR3: CASSEAEQPQHF. In DNA, the CDR3 is TGTGCCAGCAGTGAAGCCGAACAGCCCCAGCATTTT.

In regard to this clone: The sample holds other DNA sequences that translate to the same CDR3. V usage is TRBV15 and J usage is TRBJ2-7, with D perhaps matching TRBD2 (5 bases). The germline CDR1 and CDR2 sequences are LNHNV and YYDKDF (reference sequence). The CDR3 runs to 13 residues. Trimming left V 5 bases short and J 1 base short, with 9 bases between. The CDR3 spells CATSRGSSYEQYF. The CDR3 DNA is TGTGCCACCAGCCGCGGGTCGTCCTACGAGCAGTACTTC.

This sequence joins TRBV27 and TRBJ2-1, with 11 bases aligning to TRBD2. Germline V CDR1 and CDR2: MNHEY, SMNVEV (reference sequence). V lost 7 bases and J lost 6; bases outside the gene matches: 8. CDR3 size: 15 residues. CDR3 protein: CASNELAGGVNEQFF. CDR3 DNA: TGTGCCAGCAATGAATTAGCGGGAGGGGTCAATGAGCAGTTCTTC.